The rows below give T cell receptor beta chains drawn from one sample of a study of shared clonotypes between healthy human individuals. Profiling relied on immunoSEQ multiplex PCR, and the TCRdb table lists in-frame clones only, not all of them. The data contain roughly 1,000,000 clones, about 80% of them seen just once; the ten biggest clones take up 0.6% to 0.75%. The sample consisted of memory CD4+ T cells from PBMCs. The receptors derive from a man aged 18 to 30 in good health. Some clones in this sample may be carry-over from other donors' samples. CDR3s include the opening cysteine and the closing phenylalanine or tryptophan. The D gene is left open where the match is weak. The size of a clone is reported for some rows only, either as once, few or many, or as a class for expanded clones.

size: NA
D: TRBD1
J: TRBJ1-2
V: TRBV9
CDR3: CASSVSRGLYGYTF
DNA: TGTGCCAGCAGCGTAAGCAGGGGGCTCTATGGCTACACCTTC

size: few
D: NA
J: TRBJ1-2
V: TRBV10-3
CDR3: CAISERGDGYTF
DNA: TGTGCCATCAGTGAGCGAGGGGATGGCTACACCTTC

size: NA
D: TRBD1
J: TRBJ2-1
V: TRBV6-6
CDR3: CASSSRGPSSYNEQFF
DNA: TGTGCCAGCAGTTCCAGGGGGCCCAGCTCCTACAATGAGCAGTTCTTC

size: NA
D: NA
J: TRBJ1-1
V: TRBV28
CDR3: CASSLYQGKAFF
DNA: TGTGCCAGCAGTTTATACCAGGGGAAAGCTTTCTTT

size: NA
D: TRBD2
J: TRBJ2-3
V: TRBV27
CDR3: CASSSGLAGDTQYF
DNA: TGTGCCAGCTCCTCGGGACTAGCGGGAGATACGCAGTATTTT

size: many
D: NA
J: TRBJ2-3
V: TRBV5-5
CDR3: CASSHSGSTDTQYF
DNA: TGTGCCAGCAGCCACTCAGGTAGCACAGATACGCAGTATTTT

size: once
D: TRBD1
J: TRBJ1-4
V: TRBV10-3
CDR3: CAISEDPGQGKKLFF
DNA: TGTGCCATCAGTGAAGATCCGGGACAGGGGAAAAAACTGTTTTTT

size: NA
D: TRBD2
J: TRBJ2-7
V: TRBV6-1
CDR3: CASSVEGREGSREQYF
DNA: TGTGCCAGCAGTGTGGAGGGGCGGGAGGGGTCGCGCGAGCAGTACTTC

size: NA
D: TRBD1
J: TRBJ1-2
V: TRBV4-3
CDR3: CASSQEGQGGYGYTF
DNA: TGCGCCAGCAGCCAAGAAGGGCAGGGGGGCTATGGCTACACCTTC

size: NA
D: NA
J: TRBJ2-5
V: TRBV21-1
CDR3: CASSKPRDAKPETQYF
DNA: TGTGCCAGCAGCAAACCCCGGGACGCAAAGCCAGAGACCCAGTACTTC

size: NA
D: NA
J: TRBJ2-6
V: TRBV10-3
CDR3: CAISEGPGSSSGANVLTF
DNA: TGTGCCATCAGTGAGGGTCCAGGTTCAAGCTCTGGGGCCAACGTCCTGACTTTC

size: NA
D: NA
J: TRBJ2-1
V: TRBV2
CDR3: CASMLVYGQFF
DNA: TGTGCCAGCATGCTGGTTTATGGGCAGTTCTTC

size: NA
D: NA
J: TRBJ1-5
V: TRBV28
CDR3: CASSLWREEQPQHF
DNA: TGTGCCAGCAGTTTATGGAGGGAGGAACAGCCCCAGCATTTT

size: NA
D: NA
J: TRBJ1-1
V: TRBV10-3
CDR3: CAISPRNQNTEAFF
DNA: TGTGCCATCAGTCCCCGGAACCAGAACACTGAAGCTTTCTTT

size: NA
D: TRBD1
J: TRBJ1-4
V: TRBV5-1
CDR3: CASSPGQGSEKLFF
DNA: TGCGCCAGCAGCCCGGGACAGGGGTCTGAAAAACTGTTTTTT

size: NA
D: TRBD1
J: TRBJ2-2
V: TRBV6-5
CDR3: CASRGTGGTGELFF
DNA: TGTGCCAGCAGGGGGACAGGGGGCACCGGGGAGCTGTTTTTT

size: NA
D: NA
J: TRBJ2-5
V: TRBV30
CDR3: CAWREGSFPWQTQYF
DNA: TGTGCCTGGAGGGAGGGGTCTTTCCCCTGGCAGACCCAGTACTTC

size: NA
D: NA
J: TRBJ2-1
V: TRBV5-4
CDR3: CASSPDYRVYNEQFF
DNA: TGTGCCAGCAGCCCAGATTACAGGGTATACAATGAGCAGTTCTTC

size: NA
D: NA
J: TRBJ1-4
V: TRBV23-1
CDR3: CASSRRDEGWNVWNEKLFF
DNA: TGCGCCAGCAGTCGACGGGATGAAGGGTGGAATGTGTGGAATGAAAAACTGTTTTTT

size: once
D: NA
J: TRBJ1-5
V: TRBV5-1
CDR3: CASSPGTLDQPQHF
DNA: TGCGCCAGCAGCCCGGGGACCCTGGATCAGCCCCAGCATTTT

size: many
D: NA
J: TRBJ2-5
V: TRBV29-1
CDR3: CSVGFRAGRSRETQYF
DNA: TGCAGCGTTGGTTTTCGGGCAGGAAGGAGCCGGGAGACCCAGTACTTC

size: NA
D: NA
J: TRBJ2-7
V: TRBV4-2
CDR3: CASSQDSGGISYEQYF
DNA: TGTGCCAGCAGCCAAGATTCGGGGGGCATCTCCTACGAGCAGTACTTC

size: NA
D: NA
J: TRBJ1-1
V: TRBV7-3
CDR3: CASSSTGRNTEAFF
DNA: TGTGCCAGCAGCTCAACAGGGAGGAACACTGAAGCTTTCTTT

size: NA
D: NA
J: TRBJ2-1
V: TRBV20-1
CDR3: CSARYNEQFF
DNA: TGCAGTGCTCGATACAATGAGCAGTTCTTC

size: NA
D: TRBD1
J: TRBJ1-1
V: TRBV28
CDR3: CASRLRQGFAEAFF
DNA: TGTGCCAGCAGATTAAGACAGGGCTTCGCTGAAGCTTTCTTT

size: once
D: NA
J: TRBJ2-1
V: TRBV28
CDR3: CASSRQVPNEQFF
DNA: TGTGCCAGCAGTCGACAGGTTCCGAATGAGCAGTTCTTC

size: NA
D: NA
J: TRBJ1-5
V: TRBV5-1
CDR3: CATSWGPDQPQHF
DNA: TGCGCGACCTCCTGGGGACCGGATCAGCCCCAGCATTTT

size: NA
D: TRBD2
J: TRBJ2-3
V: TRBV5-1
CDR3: CASSSGTTVDTQYF
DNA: TGCGCCAGCAGCTCCGGGACTACCGTGGATACGCAGTATTTT

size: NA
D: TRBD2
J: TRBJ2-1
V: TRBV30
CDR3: CAWSVPAGGPTDNNEQFF
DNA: TGTGCCTGGAGTGTTCCAGCGGGAGGCCCCACCGATAACAATGAGCAGTTCTTC